These T cell receptor beta chains were read from a single sample in a study of CD8 T cells in ankylosing spondylitis. MiXCR, run by TCRdb on the 5' RACE reads, gives a single entry per CDR3 protein. The sample yields about 350,000 distinct CDR3 sequences, roughly 20% seen once. Material for sequencing was blood, either unsorted or a sorted T cell fraction (not recorded which). The receptors derive from a male donor with ankylosing spondylitis or in good health (not recorded which). The CDR3 runs from the conserved cysteine through the conserved F or W. The order of the fields is D gene, V gene, J gene, clone size, CDR3 length, CDR3 protein, CDR3 DNA. The D gene is left open where the match is weak. Rows may omit the clone size; those that give it use once, few, many or a size class.

TRBD1,TRBV20-1,TRBJ2-3,few,13,CSARGQATDTQYF,TGCAGTGCTAGGGGACAGGCGACGGATACGCAGTATTTT
NA,TRBV7-8,TRBJ2-7,NA,13,CASSVWDSYEQYF,TGTGCCAGCAGCGTCTGGGACTCCTACGAGCAGTACTTC
TRBD1,TRBV20-1,TRBJ2-7,few,15,CSARSIQTGSVEQYF,TGCAGTGCTAGATCGATCCAGACAGGGTCTGTCGAGCAGTACTTC
NA,TRBV12-3/TRBV12-4,TRBJ1-2,NA,14,CASSHTHPGSGYTF,TGTGCCAGCAGCCATACCCACCCAGGGTCCGGCTACACCTTC
TRBD2,TRBV11-2,TRBJ2-5,NA,18,CASSLDPASGGVQETQYF,TGTGCCAGCAGCTTAGATCCGGCTAGCGGGGGAGTCCAAGAGACCCAGTACTTC
NA,TRBV9,TRBJ2-5,few,14,CASSVEDNQETQYF,TGTGCCAGCAGCGTAGAGGACAACCAAGAGACCCAGTACTTC
NA,TRBV19,TRBJ1-4,NA,13,CASSVSTWQKLFF,TGTGCCAGTAGTGTCTCCACCTGGCAAAAACTGTTTTTT
TRBD1,TRBV15,TRBJ2-5,few,15,CATSDHPTGVRTQYF,TGTGCCACCAGCGATCATCCCACAGGGGTACGGACCCAGTACTTC
TRBD2,TRBV4-1,TRBJ2-2,NA,15,CASARASGDTGELFF,TGCGCCTCCGCCCGGGCTAGCGGGGACACCGGGGAGCTGTTTTTT
TRBD1,TRBV7-9,TRBJ2-7,few,15,CASSSLRDSSYEQYF,TGTGCCAGCAGCTCCCTCCGGGACAGCTCCTACGAGCAGTACTTC
TRBD1,TRBV2,TRBJ1-5,NA,15,CASSDYRGSIQPQHF,TGTGCCAGCAGTGACTACAGGGGATCTATTCAGCCCCAGCATTTT
TRBD1,TRBV9,TRBJ2-2,few,19,CASSVGAGQGVPNTGELFF,TGTGCCAGCAGCGTAGGTGCAGGACAGGGGGTCCCGAACACCGGGGAGCTGTTTTTT
TRBD1,TRBV5-1,TRBJ2-7,NA,13,CASSLGQGREQYF,TGTGCCAGCAGTTTAGGACAGGGCCGCGAGCAGTACTTC
TRBD2,TRBV5-1,TRBJ2-7,NA,15,CASSTTSGMTHEQYF,TGCGCCAGCAGCACCACTAGCGGGATGACCCACGAGCAGTACTTC
NA,TRBV21-1,TRBJ2-1,many,15,CASSMGFGSYNEQFF,TGTGCCAGCAGCATGGGGTTTGGCTCCTACAATGAGCAGTTCTTC
TRBD2,TRBV10-3,TRBJ2-1,few,14,CAIRGGSGSNEQFF,TGTGCCATCAGGGGGGGTAGCGGGAGCAATGAGCAGTTCTTC
NA,TRBV6-5,TRBJ2-2,NA,15,CASSYSTGTTGELFF,TGTGCCAGCAGTTACTCGACGGGGACGACCGGGGAGCTGTTTTTT
NA,TRBV29-1,TRBJ1-1,few,13,CSVEAGGHTEAFF,TGCAGCGTTGAAGCGGGGGGTCACACTGAAGCCTTCTTT
TRBD1,TRBV12-3/TRBV12-4,TRBJ1-2,once,15,CASSPGTGSYYGYTF,TGTGCCAGCAGCCCCGGGACAGGGTCCTACTATGGCTACACCTTC
NA,TRBV28,TRBJ1-1,NA,13,CASSGGTNTEAFF,TGTGCCAGCAGTGGGGGAACTAACACTGAAGCTTTCTTT
NA,TRBV6-5,TRBJ2-3,NA,16,CASSYGGTASTDTQYF,TGTGCCAGCAGTTACGGGGGGACAGCTAGCACAGATACGCAGTATTTT
TRBD1,TRBV12-3/TRBV12-4,TRBJ2-1,NA,16,CASSILGQVYGNEQFF,TGTGCCAGCAGTATCCTCGGACAGGTATACGGCAATGAGCAGTTCTTC
NA,TRBV12-3/TRBV12-4,TRBJ2-7,few,15,CASSLLGGNSYEQYF,TGTGCCAGCAGTTTATTGGGCGGAAACTCCTACGAGCAGTACTTC
NA,TRBV29-1,TRBJ2-2,few,11,CSVEEAGELFF,TGCAGCGTTGAGGAGGCCGGGGAGCTGTTTTTT
NA,TRBV18,TRBJ2-1,few,13,CASSPSTVNEQFF,TGTGCCAGCTCACCGTCGACAGTTAATGAGCAGTTCTTC
TRBD1,TRBV11-2,TRBJ2-4,NA,14,CASSLGQGKNIQYF,TGTGCCAGCAGCTTGGGACAGGGAAAAAACATTCAGTACTTC
TRBD2,TRBV28,TRBJ2-1,few,17,CASSYGLAGFSYNEQFF,TGTGCCAGCAGTTACGGACTAGCGGGGTTCTCCTACAATGAGCAGTTCTTC
TRBD1,TRBV24-1,TRBJ2-1,few,14,CATSGSGGYNEQFF,TGTGCCACCAGTGGTTCAGGGGGATACAATGAGCAGTTCTTC
NA,TRBV29-1,TRBJ2-7,few,11,CSVGVDYEQYF,TGCAGCGTTGGAGTCGACTACGAGCAGTACTTC
NA,TRBV29-1,TRBJ2-5,few,14,CSVAGAVDRETQYF,TGCAGCGTTGCTGGGGCGGTGGATCGAGAGACCCAGTACTTC
NA,TRBV24-1,TRBJ2-1,few,14,CATSELSSYNEQFF,TGTGCCACCAGTGAACTTAGCTCCTACAATGAGCAGTTCTTC
NA,TRBV4-2,TRBJ2-3,many,13,CASTARGTDTQYF,TGTGCCAGCACGGCCAGAGGGACAGATACGCAGTATTTT
TRBD2,TRBV24-1,TRBJ2-2,few,15,CATSDPGGTPGELFF,TGTGCCACCAGTGACCCCGGGGGGACGCCCGGGGAGCTGTTTTTT
NA,TRBV6-5,TRBJ1-2,few,12,CASSYSGAGYTF,TGTGCCAGCAGTTACTCAGGGGCCGGCTACACCTTC
NA,TRBV2,TRBJ1-2,NA,15,CASSEANGRIYGYTF,TGTGCCAGCAGTGAAGCGAATGGGAGAATCTATGGCTACACCTTC
NA,TRBV2,TRBJ2-7,NA,18,CTISSLQGGLSMPYEQYF,TGTACCATCAGTTCCCTACAGGGTGGGCTTTCCATGCCGTACGAGCAGTACTTC
TRBD2,TRBV4-1,TRBJ2-3,NA,16,CASSHPSGGASDTQYF,TGCGCCAGCAGCCATCCTAGCGGGGGGGCGTCAGATACGCAGTATTTT
NA,TRBV15,TRBJ2-1,few,15,CATSTGQDGANEQFF,TGTGCCACCAGCACCGGCCAGGATGGGGCCAATGAGCAGTTCTTC
NA,TRBV6-5,TRBJ2-2,NA,17,CASSYGLTATNTGELFF,TGTGCCAGCAGTTACGGGTTGACAGCCACGAACACCGGGGAGCTGTTTTTT
NA,TRBV20-1,TRBJ2-6,NA,16,CSARDRVLSGANVLTF,TGCAGTGCTAGAGACAGGGTTCTCTCTGGCGCCAACGTCCTGACTTTC
TRBD2,TRBV11-1,TRBJ2-2,NA,19,CASSSSGTSGELITGELFF,TGTGCCAGCAGCTCATCCGGGACTAGCGGGGAGCTAATCACCGGGGAGCTGTTTTTT
TRBD2,TRBV12-3/TRBV12-4,TRBJ2-7,few,15,CASSDGLAGGYEQYF,TGTGCCAGCAGTGATGGACTAGCGGGGGGGTACGAGCAGTACTTC
TRBD1,TRBV4-1,TRBJ2-7,NA,15,CASSQDGGQYYEQYF,TGCGCCAGCAGCCAAGATGGGGGACAGTACTACGAGCAGTACTTC
NA,TRBV14,TRBJ1-1,NA,16,CASSQSRGFMNTEAFF,TGTGCCAGCAGCCAATCCCGGGGCTTCATGAACACTGAAGCTTTCTTT
NA,TRBV12-3/TRBV12-4,TRBJ1-1,NA,13,CASSGGLNTEAFF,TGTGCCAGCAGCGGGGGGTTGAACACTGAAGCTTTCTTT
TRBD1,TRBV29-1,TRBJ2-5,few,13,CSVEGQNQETQYF,TGCAGCGTTGAGGGACAGAATCAAGAGACCCAGTACTTC
NA,TRBV10-3,TRBJ2-2,NA,14,CAIRSGSPTGELFF,TGTGCCATCAGGAGCGGATCCCCTACGGGGGAGCTGTTTTTT
NA,TRBV29-1,TRBJ2-3,few,13,CSVIGEGTDTQYF,TGCAGCGTAATTGGGGAAGGCACAGATACGCAGTATTTT
TRBD1,TRBV29-1,TRBJ2-7,NA,13,CSVVDRGSYEQYF,TGCAGCGTCGTTGACAGGGGATCCTACGAGCAGTACTTC
TRBD1,TRBV5-1,TRBJ2-7,few,13,CASSLTQGAKQYF,TGCGCCAGCAGCTTAACCCAGGGGGCCAAGCAGTACTTC
NA,TRBV12-3/TRBV12-4,TRBJ1-4,few,16,CASRFLIGTPNEKLFF,TGTGCCAGCAGATTTTTGATCGGGACACCCAATGAAAAACTGTTTTTT
TRBD2,TRBV2,TRBJ2-1,once,15,CASSVSGGTYNEQFF,TGTGCCAGCAGCGTTAGCGGGGGGACCTACAATGAGCAGTTCTTC
NA,TRBV10-3,TRBJ1-3,few,15,CAISDGQNSGNTIYF,TGTGCCATCAGTGATGGGCAGAACTCTGGAAACACCATATATTTT
NA,TRBV6-2/TRBV6-3,TRBJ2-7,NA,17,CASSSEWRAERAREQYF,TGTGCCAGCAGTTCCGAGTGGAGGGCAGAAAGAGCGAGGGAGCAGTACTTC
NA,TRBV12-3/TRBV12-4,TRBJ2-7,few,15,CASSLEGEHSYEQYF,TGTGCCAGCAGTTTAGAGGGGGAACACTCCTACGAGCAGTACTTC
NA,TRBV11-2,TRBJ2-1,few,11,CASSLDSEQFF,TGTGCCAGCAGCTTAGATTCTGAGCAGTTCTTC
NA,TRBV6-2/TRBV6-3,TRBJ1-1,NA,14,CASSPRGNHAEAFF,TGTGCCAGCAGTCCTAGGGGTAATCACGCTGAAGCTTTCTTT